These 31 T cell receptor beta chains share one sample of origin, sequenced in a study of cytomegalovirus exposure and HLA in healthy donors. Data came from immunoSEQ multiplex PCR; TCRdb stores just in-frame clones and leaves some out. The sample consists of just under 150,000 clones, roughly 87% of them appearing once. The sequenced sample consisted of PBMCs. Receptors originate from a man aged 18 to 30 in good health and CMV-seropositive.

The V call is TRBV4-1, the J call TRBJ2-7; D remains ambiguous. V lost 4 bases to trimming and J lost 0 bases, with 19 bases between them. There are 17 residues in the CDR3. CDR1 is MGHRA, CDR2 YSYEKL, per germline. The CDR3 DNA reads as TGCGCCAGCAGCCCCCCCAGGTCCGGAATGCACTCCTACGAGCAGTACTTC. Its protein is CASSPPRSGMHSYEQYF.

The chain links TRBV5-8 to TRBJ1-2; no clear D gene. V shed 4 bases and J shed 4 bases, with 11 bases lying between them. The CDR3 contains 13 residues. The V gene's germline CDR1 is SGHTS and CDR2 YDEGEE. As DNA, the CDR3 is TGTGCCAGCAGCCTAGGCCTATCCTATGGCTACACCTTC. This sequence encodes CASSLGLSYGYTF.

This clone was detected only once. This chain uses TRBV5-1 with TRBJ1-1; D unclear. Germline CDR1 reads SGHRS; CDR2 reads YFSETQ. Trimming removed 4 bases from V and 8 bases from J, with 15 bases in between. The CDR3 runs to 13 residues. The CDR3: CASSPREVGEAFF. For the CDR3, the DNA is TGCGCCAGCAGCCCACGGGAAGTTGGGGAAGCTTTCTTT.

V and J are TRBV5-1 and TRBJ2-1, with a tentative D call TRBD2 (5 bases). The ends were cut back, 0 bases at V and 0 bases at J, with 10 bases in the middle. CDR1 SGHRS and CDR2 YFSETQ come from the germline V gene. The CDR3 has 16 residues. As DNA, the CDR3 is TGCGCCAGCAGCTTGGCCGGGGAGAGCTCCTACAATGAGCAGTTCTTC. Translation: CASSLAGESSYNEQFF.

This CDR3 is CASRDGGQVFF. In nucleotides, the CDR3 is TGTGCCAGCAGGGATGGGGGACAGGTCTTTTTT. V and J are TRBV11-2 and TRBJ1-4, with 8 nucleotides matching TRBD1. V was pared by 6 bases and J by 17 bases, with 8 bases of the junction left unmatched. The CDR3 is made up of 11 amino acids. CDR1 is SGHAT and CDR2 is FQNNGV in the germline V gene.

The CDR3 DNA reads as TGCGCCAGCAGCTTACACTCGGGACAGGGGGCTGAAGCTTTCTTT. Translating gives CASSLHSGQGAEAFF. The rearrangement links TRBV5-1 to TRBJ1-1; 11 nucleotides agree with TRBD1. V shed 2 bases, J shed 6 bases, and the junction held 6 bases outside the gene matches. Germline V lookup: CDR1 SGHRS, CDR2 YFSETQ. The CDR3 contains 15 residues.

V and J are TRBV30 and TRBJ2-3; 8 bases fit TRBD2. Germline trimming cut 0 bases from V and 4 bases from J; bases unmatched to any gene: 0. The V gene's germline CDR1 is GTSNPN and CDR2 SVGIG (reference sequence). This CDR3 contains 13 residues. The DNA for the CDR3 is TGTGCCTGGAGTGTCGGGGGGGCAGATACGCAGTATTTT. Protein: CAWSVGGADTQYF.

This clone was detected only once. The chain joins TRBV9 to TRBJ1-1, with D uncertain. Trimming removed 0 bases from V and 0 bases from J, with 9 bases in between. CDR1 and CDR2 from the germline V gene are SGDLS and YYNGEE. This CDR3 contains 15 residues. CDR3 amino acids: CASSVDGAMNTEAFF. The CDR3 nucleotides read TGTGCCAGCAGCGTAGATGGAGCGATGAACACTGAAGCTTTCTTT.

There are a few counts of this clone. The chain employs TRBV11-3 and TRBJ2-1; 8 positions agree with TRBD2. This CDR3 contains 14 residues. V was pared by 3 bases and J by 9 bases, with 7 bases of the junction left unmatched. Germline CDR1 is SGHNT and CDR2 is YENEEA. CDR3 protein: CASSFSSGLGEQFF. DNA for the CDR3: TGTGCCAGCAGCTTTTCTAGCGGGCTTGGTGAGCAGTTCTTC.

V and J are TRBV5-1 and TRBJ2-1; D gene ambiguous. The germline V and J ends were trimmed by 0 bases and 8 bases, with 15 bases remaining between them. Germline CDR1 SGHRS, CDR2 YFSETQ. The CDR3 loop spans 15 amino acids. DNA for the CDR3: TGCGCCAGCAGCTTGGTCCAGCGAGAAATACATGAGCAGTTCTTC. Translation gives CASSLVQREIHEQFF. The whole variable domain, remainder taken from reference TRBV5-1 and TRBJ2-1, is KAGVTQTPRYLIKTRGQQVTLSCSPISGHRSVSWYQQTPGQGLQFLFEYFSETQRNKGNFPGRFSGRQFSNSRSEMNVSTLELGDSALYLCASSLVQREIHEQFFGPGTRLTVL.

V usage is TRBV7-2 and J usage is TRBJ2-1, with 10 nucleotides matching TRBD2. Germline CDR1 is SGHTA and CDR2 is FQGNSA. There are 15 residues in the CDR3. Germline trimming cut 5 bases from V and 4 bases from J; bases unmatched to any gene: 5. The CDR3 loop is CASSRGTSAYNEQFF. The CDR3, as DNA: TGTGCCAGCAGCCGCGGGACTAGCGCATACAATGAGCAGTTCTTC.

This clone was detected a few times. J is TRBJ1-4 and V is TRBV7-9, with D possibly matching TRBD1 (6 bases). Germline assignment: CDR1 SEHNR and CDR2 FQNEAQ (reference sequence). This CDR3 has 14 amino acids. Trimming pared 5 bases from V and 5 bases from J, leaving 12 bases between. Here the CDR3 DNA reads TGTGCCAGCAGCCCCAGGGGTGCAAATGAAAAACTGTTTTTT. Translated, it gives CASSPRGANEKLFF.

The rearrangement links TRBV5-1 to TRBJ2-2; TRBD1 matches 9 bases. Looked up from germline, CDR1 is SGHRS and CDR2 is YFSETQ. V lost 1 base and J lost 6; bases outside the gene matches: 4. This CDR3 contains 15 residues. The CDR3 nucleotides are TGCGCCAGCAGCTTGACAGGGGGCAGGGCCGGGGAGCTGTTTTTT. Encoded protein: CASSLTGGRAGELFF. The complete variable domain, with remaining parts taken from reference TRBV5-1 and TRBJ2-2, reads KAGVTQTPRYLIKTRGQQVTLSCSPISGHRSVSWYQQTPGQGLQFLFEYFSETQRNKGNFPGRFSGRQFSNSRSEMNVSTLELGDSALYLCASSLTGGRAGELFFGEGSRLTVL.

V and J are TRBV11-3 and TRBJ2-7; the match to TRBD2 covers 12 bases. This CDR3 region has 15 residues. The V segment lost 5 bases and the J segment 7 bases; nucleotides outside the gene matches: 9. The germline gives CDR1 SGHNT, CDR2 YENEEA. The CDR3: CASSPRTSGDHEQYF. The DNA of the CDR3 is TGTGCCAGCAGCCCCAGGACTAGCGGGGACCATGAGCAGTACTTC. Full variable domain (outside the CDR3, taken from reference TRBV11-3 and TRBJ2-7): EAGVVQSPRYKIIEKKQPVAFWCNPISGHNTLYWYLQNLGQGPELLIRYENEEAVDDSQLPKDRFSAERLKGVDSTLKIQPAELGDSAVYLCASSPRTSGDHEQYFGPGTRLTVT.

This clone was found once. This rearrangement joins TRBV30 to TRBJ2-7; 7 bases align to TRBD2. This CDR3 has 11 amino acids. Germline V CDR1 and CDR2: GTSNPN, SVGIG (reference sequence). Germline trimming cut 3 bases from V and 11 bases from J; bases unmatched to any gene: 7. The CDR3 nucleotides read TGTGCCTGGAGCGTGGGGGACTACGAGTACTTC. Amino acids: CAWSVGDYEYF.

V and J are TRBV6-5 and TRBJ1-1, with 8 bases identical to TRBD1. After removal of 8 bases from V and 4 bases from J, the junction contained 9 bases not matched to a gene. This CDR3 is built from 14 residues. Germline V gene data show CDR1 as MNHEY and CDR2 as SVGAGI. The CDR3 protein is CASGLPGGGTEAFF. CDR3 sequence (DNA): TGTGCCAGCGGTCTCCCAGGGGGCGGCACTGAAGCTTTCTTT.

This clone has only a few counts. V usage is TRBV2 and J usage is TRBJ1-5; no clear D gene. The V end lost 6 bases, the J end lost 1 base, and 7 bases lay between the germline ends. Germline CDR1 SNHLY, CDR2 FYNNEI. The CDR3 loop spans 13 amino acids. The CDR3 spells CASRDYSNQPQHF. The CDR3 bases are TGTGCCAGCAGGGACTACAGCAATCAGCCCCAGCATTTT.

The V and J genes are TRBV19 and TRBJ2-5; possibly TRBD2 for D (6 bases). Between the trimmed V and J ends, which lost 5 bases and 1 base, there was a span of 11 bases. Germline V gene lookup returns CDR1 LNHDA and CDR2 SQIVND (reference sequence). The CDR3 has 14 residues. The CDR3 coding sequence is TGTGCCAGTAGTCCCCGGGACTTCCAAGAGACCCAGTACTTC. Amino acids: CASSPRDFQETQYF.

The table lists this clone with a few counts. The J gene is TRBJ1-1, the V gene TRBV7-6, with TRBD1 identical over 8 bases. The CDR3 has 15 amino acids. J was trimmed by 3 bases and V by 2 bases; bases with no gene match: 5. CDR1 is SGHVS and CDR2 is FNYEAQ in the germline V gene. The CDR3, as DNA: TGTGCCAGCAGCTTACAGGGGGCCTGGGACACTGAAGCTTTCTTT. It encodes CASSLQGAWDTEAFF.

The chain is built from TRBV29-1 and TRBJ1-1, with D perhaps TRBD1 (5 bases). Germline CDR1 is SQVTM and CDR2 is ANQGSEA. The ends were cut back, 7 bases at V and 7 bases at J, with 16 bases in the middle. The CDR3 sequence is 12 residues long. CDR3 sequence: CSGRGFWFEAFF. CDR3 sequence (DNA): TGCAGCGGCCGGGGGTTTTGGTTTGAAGCTTTCTTT.

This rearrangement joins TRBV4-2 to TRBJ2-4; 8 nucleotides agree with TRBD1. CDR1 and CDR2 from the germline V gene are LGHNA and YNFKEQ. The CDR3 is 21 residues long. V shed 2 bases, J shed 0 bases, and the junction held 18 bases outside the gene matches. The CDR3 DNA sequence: TGTGCCAGCAGCCAACAAGAAATGGACAGGGCGTCCCCCCTAGCCAAAAACATTCAGTACTTC. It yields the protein CASSQQEMDRASPLAKNIQYF.

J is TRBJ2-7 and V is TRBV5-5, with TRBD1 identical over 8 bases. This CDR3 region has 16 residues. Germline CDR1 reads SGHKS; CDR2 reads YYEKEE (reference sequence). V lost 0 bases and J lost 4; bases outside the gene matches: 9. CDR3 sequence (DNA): TGTGCCAGCAGCTTGGGAGCGACAGGGGTCGATTACGAGCAGTACTTC. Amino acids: CASSLGATGVDYEQYF.

The CDR3: CASSYFQDSTPLHF. DNA of the CDR3: TGTGCCAGCAGTTACTTTCAGGACTCAACACCCCTCCACTTT. This rearrangement joins TRBV6-6 to TRBJ1-6, with D uncertain. CDR1 MNHNY and CDR2 SVGAGI come from the germline V gene (reference sequence). This CDR3 comprises 14 residues. Trimming removed 1 base at V and 11 bases at J, with 12 bases between.

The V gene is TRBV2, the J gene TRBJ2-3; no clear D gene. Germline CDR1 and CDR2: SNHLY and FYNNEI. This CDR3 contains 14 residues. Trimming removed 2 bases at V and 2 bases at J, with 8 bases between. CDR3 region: CASSEWALTDTQYF. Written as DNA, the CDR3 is TGTGCCAGCAGTGAATGGGCCCTCACAGATACGCAGTATTTT. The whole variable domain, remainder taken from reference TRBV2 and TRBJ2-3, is EPEVTQTPSHQVTQMGQEVILRCVPISNHLYFYWYRQILGQKVEFLVSFYNNEISEKSEIFDDQFSVERPDGSNFTLKIRSTKLEDSAMYFCASSEWALTDTQYFGPGTRLTVL.

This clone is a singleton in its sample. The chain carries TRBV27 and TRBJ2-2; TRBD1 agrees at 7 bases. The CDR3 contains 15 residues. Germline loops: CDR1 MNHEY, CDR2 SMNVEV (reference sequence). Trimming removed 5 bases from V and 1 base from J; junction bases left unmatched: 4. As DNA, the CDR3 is TGTGCCAGCAGTCGGGACAGACTGAACACCGGGGAGCTGTTTTTT. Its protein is CASSRDRLNTGELFF.

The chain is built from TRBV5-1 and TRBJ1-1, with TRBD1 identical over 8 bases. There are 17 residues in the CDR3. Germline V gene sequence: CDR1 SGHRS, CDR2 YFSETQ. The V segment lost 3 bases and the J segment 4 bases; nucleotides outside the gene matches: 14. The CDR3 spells CASSSRGQGELSTEAFF. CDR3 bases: TGCGCCAGCAGCTCCCGCGGACAGGGAGAATTGAGCACTGAAGCTTTCTTT.

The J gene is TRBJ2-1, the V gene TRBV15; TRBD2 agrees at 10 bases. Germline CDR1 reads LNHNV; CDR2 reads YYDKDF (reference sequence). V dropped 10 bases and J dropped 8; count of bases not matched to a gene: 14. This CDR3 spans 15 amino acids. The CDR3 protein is CAIWRERGGRDEQFF. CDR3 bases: TGTGCCATCTGGAGGGAGCGGGGGGGCCGAGATGAGCAGTTCTTC.

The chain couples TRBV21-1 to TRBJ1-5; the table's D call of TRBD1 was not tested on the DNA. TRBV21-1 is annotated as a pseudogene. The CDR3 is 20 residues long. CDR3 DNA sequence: TGTGCCAGCAGTTCCTTCCTCTGGGACAGGAGAAAACATAGCAATCAGCCCCAGCATTTT. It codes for CASSSFLWDRRKHSNQPQHF.

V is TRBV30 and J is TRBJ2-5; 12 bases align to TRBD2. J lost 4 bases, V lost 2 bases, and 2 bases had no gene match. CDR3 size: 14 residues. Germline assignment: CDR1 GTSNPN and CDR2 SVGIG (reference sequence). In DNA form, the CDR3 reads TGTGCCTGGAGTTTGGGACTAGCGGGAGAGACCCAGTACTTC. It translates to CAWSLGLAGETQYF.

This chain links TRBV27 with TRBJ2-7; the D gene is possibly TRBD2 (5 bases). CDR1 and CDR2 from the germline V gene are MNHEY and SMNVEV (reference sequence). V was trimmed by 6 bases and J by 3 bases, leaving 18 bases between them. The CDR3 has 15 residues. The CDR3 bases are TGTGCCAGCAGCTCGAGGGCAGCGTCTTACTACGAGCAGTACTTC. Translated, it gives CASSSRAASYYEQYF.

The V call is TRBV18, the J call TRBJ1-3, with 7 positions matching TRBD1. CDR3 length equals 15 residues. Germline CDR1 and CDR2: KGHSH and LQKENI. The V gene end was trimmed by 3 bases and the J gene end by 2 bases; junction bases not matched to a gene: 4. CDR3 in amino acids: CASSPVGTAGNTIYF. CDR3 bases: TGTGCCAGCTCACCTGTAGGGACAGCTGGAAACACCATATATTTT.